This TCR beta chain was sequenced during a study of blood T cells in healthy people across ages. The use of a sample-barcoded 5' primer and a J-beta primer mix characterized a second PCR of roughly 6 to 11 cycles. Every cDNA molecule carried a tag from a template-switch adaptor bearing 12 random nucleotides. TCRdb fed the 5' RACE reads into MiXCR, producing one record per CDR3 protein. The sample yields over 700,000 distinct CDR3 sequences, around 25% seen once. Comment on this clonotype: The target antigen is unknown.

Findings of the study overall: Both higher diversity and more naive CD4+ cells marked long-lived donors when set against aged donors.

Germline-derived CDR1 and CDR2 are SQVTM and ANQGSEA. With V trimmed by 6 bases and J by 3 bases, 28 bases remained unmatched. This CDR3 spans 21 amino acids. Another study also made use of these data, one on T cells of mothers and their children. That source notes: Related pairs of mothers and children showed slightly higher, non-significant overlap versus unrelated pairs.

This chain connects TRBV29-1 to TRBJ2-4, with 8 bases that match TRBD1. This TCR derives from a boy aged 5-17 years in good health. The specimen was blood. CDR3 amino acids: CSVRALSKGQDLYHRKNIQYF. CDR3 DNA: TGCAGCGTCCGAGCCCTAAGCAAGGGACAGGACCTCTACCACCGCAAAAACATTCAGTACTTC.